The 19 T cell receptor beta chains given below trace back to one sample, sequenced in a study of T cell clonality in common variable immunodeficiency. Libraries were prepared by immunoSEQ multiplex PCR; TCRdb keeps only in-frame clonotypes and omits some of them. This repertoire lists more than 45,000 clones without singletons; roughly 6% sits in the top ten. The sequencing sample was made of peripheral blood mononuclear cells. The origin of the receptors is a person between 18 and 75 years old in good health.

Relative to its sample, this clone is medium-sized. The read ends 3 residues shy of where the CDR3 ends; the end is completed using the germline J gene. V usage is TRBV30 and J usage is TRBJ2-2; 9 bases line up with TRBD2. Germline CDR1 and CDR2: GTSNPN and SVGIG (reference sequence). The CDR3 length is 14 residues. The CDR3 loop is CACSGGPNTGELFF. The sequenced CDR3 bases are TGTGCTTGTAGCGGGGGCCCGAACACCGGGGAG.

This clone was found many times. From the germline J gene comes the end of the CDR3, since the read stops 3 residues before it. This chain connects TRBV3-1 (or the pseudogene TRBV3-2) to TRBJ1-2; 7 positions match TRBD1. V was clipped by 3 bases and J by 2 bases; unmatched bases: 3. The germline gives CDR1 LGHDT, CDR2 YNNKEL (reference sequence). The CDR3 has 14 amino acids. CDR3 residues: CASSQTGQNYGYTF. The part of the CDR3 DNA that was read is TGTGCCAGCAGCCAGACGGGACAGAACTATGGC.

This clone has ten or more counts. The missing CDR3 end, 3 residues past where the read stops, is filled in from the germline J gene. The chain combines TRBV19 with TRBJ1-2; D might be TRBD1 (5 bases). CDR3 size: 14 residues. In germline, CDR1 is LNHDA, CDR2 SQIVND (reference sequence). V shed 3 bases and J shed 3 bases, with 11 bases lying between them. The DNA read from the CDR3 is TGTGCCAGTAGTATCCGAGACAGTGACTATGGC. The encoded protein is CASSIRDSDYG. The complete CDR3 reads CASSIRDSDYGYTF.

This clone was picked up many times. The read terminates 3 residues ahead of where the CDR3 ends, so the germline J gene completes it. The gene calls are TRBV20-1 and TRBJ1-1, with D perhaps TRBD1 (6 bases). Germline CDR1 DFQATT, CDR2 SNEGSKA (reference sequence). The CDR3 is 13 amino acids. Deletions cut 1 base from V and 5 bases from J, with 11 bases between. CDR3 DNA (partial): TGCAGTGCTAGAGGGGTTCAGGGGACTGAA. Protein sequence: CSARGVQGTE. The CDR3 as a whole reads CSARGVQGTEAFF.

This clone has a count of ten or more. The CDR3 extends 3 residues past the end of the read, so its final part is completed from the germline J gene. The chain links TRBV5-4 to TRBJ2-7; D is unclear. The CDR3 runs 13 residues. The germline V gene encodes CDR1 SGHNT and CDR2 YYREEE (reference sequence). V lost 0 bases, J lost 3 bases, and 7 bases lay in between. CDR3 sequence reads: CASSLDGIYEQYF. CDR3 DNA (partial): TGTGCCAGCAGCTTGGACGGTATCTACGAG.

This clone appeared many times. The missing CDR3 end, 3 residues past where the read stops, is filled in from the germline J gene. V usage is TRBV11-3 and J usage is TRBJ1-2; 9 bases are shared with TRBD1. V was pared by 5 bases and J by 5 bases, with 6 bases of the junction left unmatched. CDR3 length: 14 residues. From germline, CDR1 is SGHNT and CDR2 YENEEA. Incomplete CDR3 DNA: TGTGCCAGCAGCCCCGGACAGGGGAGTTATGGC. It codes for CASSPGQGSYG. The entire CDR3 sequence reads CASSPGQGSYGYTF.

The table lists this clone with many counts. Read coverage stops 3 residues before the CDR3 terminus; the germline J gene supplies the remainder. V and J are TRBV5-1 and TRBJ2-1, with unresolved D. Germline lookup yields CDR1 SGHRS and CDR2 YFSETQ. Trimming shortened V by 4 bases and J by 9 bases, and 26 bases separated the two germline ends. There are 17 residues in the CDR3. The CDR3 is CASSPRHPALNSREQFF. The sequenced part of the CDR3 DNA is TGCGCCAGCAGCCCACGACATCCGGCCCTCAACTCTCGTGAG.

A few counts support this clone. Read coverage stops 3 residues before the CDR3 terminus; the germline J gene supplies the remainder. J is TRBJ1-2 and V is TRBV11-2; D uncertain. This CDR3 spans 15 amino acids. Germline V gene lookup returns CDR1 SGHAT and CDR2 FQNNGV. The CDR3 loop is CASSLEGRDTDTYTF. CDR3 bases read: TGTGCCAGCAGCTTAGAGGGCAGAGATACAGATACC.

This clone came up many times. Sequencing ends 3 residues short of the CDR3 end; the germline J gene provides the rest. This sequence joins TRBV11-2 and TRBJ2-7; D is ambiguous. V lost 4 bases and J lost 3, with 4 bases in between. Per germline, CDR1 SGHAT and CDR2 FQNNGV. This CDR3 spans 11 amino acids. Partial CDR3 DNA: TGTGCCAGCAGCTCCGGCTACGAG. Amino acids: CASSSGYE. The whole CDR3 region reads CASSSGYEQYF.

In this sample, this clone turned up many times. The read gets to within 3 residues of the CDR3 end, and the germline J gene fills in the rest. The chain has TRBV29-1 and TRBJ2-2, with D perhaps matching TRBD2 (6 bases). V lost 4 bases and J 1 base, leaving 10 bases between the germline ends. Per the germline V gene, CDR1 is SQVTM and CDR2 is ANQGSEA. The CDR3 extends over 14 amino acids. CDR3 in amino acids: CSVGSGVNTGELFF. Partial CDR3 DNA: TGCAGCGTTGGTAGCGGCGTGAACACCGGGGAG.

This clone has a count of ten or more. The read terminates 3 residues ahead of where the CDR3 ends, so the germline J gene completes it. This rearrangement joins TRBV4-1 to TRBJ1-1; no reliable D call. Per the germline V gene, CDR1 is MGHRA and CDR2 is YSYEKL. V gave up 5 bases and J gave up 4 bases, with 11 bases separating them. The CDR3 runs 13 residues. CDR3 loop: CASSEGTATEAFF. The CDR3 DNA, read in part, is TGCGCCAGCAGCGAGGGCACAGCCACTGAA.

Concerning this clone itself: Just one base apart from a much larger clone, this may be a read error. The read halts 3 residues ahead of the CDR3 end, with the missing end drawn from the germline J gene. The V gene is TRBV6-2 or TRBV6-3, the J gene TRBJ2-3; 7 bases line up with TRBD2. This CDR3 region has 17 residues. Germline CDR1 reads MNHEY; CDR2 reads SVGEGT. The CDR3 sequence: CASSYEFERGPQETQYF. The covered CDR3 bases are TGTGCCAGCAGTTACGAGTTCGAGCGGGGACCCCAAGAGACG.

This clone has only a few counts. The sequenced fragment ends 3 residues before the CDR3 boundary, so the rest is inferred from the germline J gene. The chain has TRBV7-2 and TRBJ1-2; D is ambiguous. Germline CDR1 reads SGHTA; CDR2 reads FQGNSA. The CDR3 is 15 amino acids. The CDR3 sequence is CASSLGGAAKNIYTF. CDR3 DNA (partial): TGTGCCAGCAGCTTAGGGGGAGCGGCCAAAAACATC.

In its sample, this clone was seen many times. With the read ending 3 residues before the CDR3 end, the germline J gene is used to fill in that end. The gene calls are TRBV7-6 and TRBJ2-1; no firm D call. Per the germline V gene, CDR1 is SGHVS and CDR2 is FNYEAQ. Trimming cost V 2 bases and J 5 bases, with 4 bases left between them. CDR3 size: 12 residues. The part of the CDR3 DNA that was read is TGTGCCAGCAGCTTAACGGACAATGAG. Translation gives CASSLTDNE. The full CDR3 sequence reads CASSLTDNEQFF.

Ten or more counts support this clone. The junction departs from germline at one end; a sequencing error may be responsible. The CDR3 end falls 3 residues outside the read, so it is completed with the germline J gene. The chain recombines TRBV4-2 with TRBJ1-2; 10 bases are shared with TRBD1. Germline CDR1 is LGHNA and CDR2 is YNFKEQ. This CDR3 contains 16 residues. CDR3 in amino acids: CASSQDTPGTGDGYTF. CDR3 DNA, as far as it was read: TGCGCCAGCAGCCAAGATACACCCGGGACAGGGGATGGC.

This clone was recorded at least ten times. The CDR3 is cut off 3 residues early in the read; its end comes from the germline J gene. The chain couples TRBV10-3 to TRBJ2-2, with a possible D match to TRBD1 (6 bases). Between the trimmed V and J ends, which lost 2 bases and 6 bases, there was a span of 22 bases. The germline CDR1 and CDR2 sequences are ENHRY and SYGVKD. CDR3 length: 18 amino acids. The CDR3 protein is CAISETPVGRGLAGELFF. CDR3 bases read: TGTGCCATCAGTGAGACCCCCGTAGGCAGGGGTTTGGCCGGGGAG.

This clone was counted ten times or more. The CDR3 end is not reached by the read, which stops 3 residues before it; the germline J gene fills it in. The V and J genes are TRBV12-5 and TRBJ2-3; 7 bases are a match to TRBD2. There are 13 residues in the CDR3. Germline V gives CDR1 LGHNT, CDR2 FRNRAP. With V trimmed by 5 bases and J by 6 bases, 5 bases remained unmatched. This CDR3 reads CASGPGLEDTQYF. The sequenced part of the CDR3 DNA is TGTGCTAGTGGTCCCGGACTAGAGGATACG.

This clone was detected only a few times. The observed sequence ends 3 residues before the CDR3 terminus, with the missing tail filled in from the germline J gene. The V and J genes are TRBV30 and TRBJ2-2; 8 bases align to TRBD1. CDR1 and CDR2 from the germline V gene are GTSNPN and SVGIG (reference sequence). The CDR3 spans 12 residues. CDR3 DNA, as far as it was read: TGTGCCTGGAACAGGGGGAATTCACCG. Encoded protein: CAWNRGNSP. The CDR3 as a whole reads CAWNRGNSPLFF.

This clone was recorded many times. The read finishes 3 residues shy of the CDR3 end, and the germline J gene is used to complete it. The chain is built from TRBV7-2 and TRBJ2-7, with D maybe TRBD2 (5 bases). The CDR3 length is 13 residues. V was trimmed by 7 bases and J by 6 bases, leaving 16 bases between them. Germline V gives CDR1 SGHTA, CDR2 FQGNSA. Incomplete CDR3 DNA: TGTGCCAGCACCCCCGAGGGTTCGATCGAG. This encodes CASTPEGSIE. The CDR3 as a whole reads CASTPEGSIEQYF.